This is a list of T cell receptor beta chains from one sample in a study of cytomegalovirus exposure and HLA in healthy donors. Sequencing used immunoSEQ multiplex PCR; TCRdb keeps in-frame clones, though not all of them. The table records some 190,000 clones, about 83% of them present only once. Input material: PBMCs. The receptors stem from a young woman in good health and CMV-seronegative. CDR3s include the opening cysteine and the closing phenylalanine or tryptophan. D genes are given only for firm matches. Clone size, where shown, is once, few, many, or a class for clones that have expanded.

d_gene,v_gene,abundance,j_gene,CDR3nt,CDR3aa
-,TRBV30,-,TRBJ1-3,TGTGCCTGGAGTGTACAGGGCCCTTCTGGAAACACCATATATTTT,CAWSVQGPSGNTIYF
-,TRBV6-1,-,TRBJ1-3,TGTGCCAGCAGGTCATCAGGGACTGGAAACACCATATATTTT,CASRSSGTGNTIYF
-,TRBV19,-,TRBJ2-5,TGTGCCAGTAGTGAGAGGACGGGAAAAGAGACCCAGTACTTC,CASSERTGKETQYF
-,TRBV5-4,-,TRBJ1-4,TGTGCCAGCAGCTCCATGCTTCAGGGAGGTAATGAAAAACTGTTTTTT,CASSSMLQGGNEKLFF
-,TRBV6-1,-,TRBJ1-5,TGTGCCAGCAGTGATGTGACAGCGTATCAGCCCCAGCATTTT,CASSDVTAYQPQHF
-,TRBV7-6,-,TRBJ2-5,TGTGCCAGCAGCTCTCAAGAGACCCAGTACTTC,CASSSQETQYF
-,TRBV5-1,-,TRBJ1-4,TGCGCCAGCAAACCTATGACGGGTGATGAAAAACTGTTTTTT,CASKPMTGDEKLFF
-,TRBV7-2,-,TRBJ2-5,TGTGCCAGCAGCTCTTTAAATGGCGAGACCCAGTACTTC,CASSSLNGETQYF
-,TRBV9,-,TRBJ1-2,TGTGCCAGCAGCGTAGTCAGTTCCCCCCTATCTCCGACGGGGGGCTACACCTTC,CASSVVSSPLSPTGGYTF
-,TRBV28,-,TRBJ1-2,TGTGCCAGCAGTTTAGTGGGGGAGGACAACTATGGCTACACCTTC,CASSLVGEDNYGYTF
-,TRBV7-6,-,TRBJ1-1,TGTGCCAGCAGCTTAAGCGGGAACACTGAAGCTTTCTTT,CASSLSGNTEAFF
-,TRBV6-1,-,TRBJ1-4,TGTGCCAGCAGTGCGTCCAGGGGTAGTGAAAAACTGTTTTTT,CASSASRGSEKLFF
-,TRBV2,few,TRBJ1-5,TGTGCCAGCACTCGGGGGAATCAGCCCCAGCATTTT,CASTRGNQPQHF
TRBD1,TRBV19,-,TRBJ1-1,TGTGCCAGTAGTAATTTACGGGACAGGGGGCTTGGCACTGAAGCTTTCTTT,CASSNLRDRGLGTEAFF
TRBD1,TRBV5-8,-,TRBJ1-2,TGTGCCAGCAGCTTGGAAGGACAGGCTAAACCGAGAGGCTATGGCTACACCTTC,CASSLEGQAKPRGYGYTF
TRBD1,TRBV14,-,TRBJ1-4,TGTGCCAGCAGCCAAGGGACAGGGGTTGGTGAAAAACTGTTTTTT,CASSQGTGVGEKLFF
-,TRBV19,-,TRBJ2-3,TGTGCCAGTAGTGGGGACAAGACAGATACGCAGTATTTT,CASSGDKTDTQYF
TRBD2,TRBV5-4,-,TRBJ2-3,TGTGCCAGCAGCTTGGGACTAGCCTCCACAGATACGCAGTATTTT,CASSLGLASTDTQYF
-,TRBV9,-,TRBJ2-5,TGTGCCAGCAGCGTGTATCCGGAGGAGACCCAGTACTTC,CASSVYPEETQYF
TRBD1,TRBV2,-,TRBJ1-5,TGTGCCAGCAGTACCGACAGGGGCCCTAGGACCCAGCATTTT,CASSTDRGPRTQHF
TRBD1,TRBV4-2,-,TRBJ1-1,TGTGCCAGCAGCCCTGGACAGGGGACAGGGGAGGTCTTT,CASSPGQGTGEVF
-,TRBV2,few,TRBJ2-1,TGTGCCAGCAGGGCTACTACAACTTCTTGGTTCTTC,CASRATTTSWFF
TRBD1,TRBV5-1,-,TRBJ2-1,TGCGCCAGCAGCCCATATAGACAGGGGATGGTCTACAATGAGCAGTTCTTC,CASSPYRQGMVYNEQFF
-,TRBV7-2,-,TRBJ2-7,TGTGCCAGCAGCTTAGTAGCTCAGGGGTATTACGAGCAGTACTTC,CASSLVAQGYYEQYF
TRBD1,TRBV7-3,-,TRBJ1-1,TGTGCCAGCAGGAAGACAGGGGGTGAAGCTTTCTTT,CASRKTGGEAFF
TRBD2,TRBV4-1,-,TRBJ2-7,TGCGCCAGCAGCCAAGACTCCAGCGGGGGGGACACCTACGAGCAGTACTTC,CASSQDSSGGDTYEQYF
TRBD1,TRBV19,-,TRBJ2-5,TGTGCCAGTAGTACCAACCAGGGGGCCCGGGAGACCCAGTACTTC,CASSTNQGARETQYF
-,TRBV29-1,-,TRBJ1-1,TGCAGCGTCTCCCAGGGTCTCGGCACTGAAGCTTTCTTT,CSVSQGLGTEAFF
TRBD1,TRBV5-1,-,TRBJ2-2,TGCGCCAGCAGCTTGGCCCTTGGGACAGGGACCGGGGAGCTGTTTTTT,CASSLALGTGTGELFF
-,TRBV29-1,-,TRBJ2-4,TGCAGCGTCCTGCTGGGGGCGGGCGGGAACATTCAGTACTTC,CSVLLGAGGNIQYF
TRBD1,TRBV29-1,-,TRBJ1-2,TGCAGCGTTGCAGGGGGCCGCTATGGCTACACCTTC,CSVAGGRYGYTF
TRBD1,TRBV4-1,-,TRBJ2-7,TGCGCCAGCAGGGCAACGGGGACAGGGAGCCCCTACGAGCAGTACTTC,CASRATGTGSPYEQYF
-,TRBV25-1,-,TRBJ2-3,TGTGCCAGCAGTGAGGTTACAACCACAGATACGCAGTATTTT,CASSEVTTTDTQYF
-,TRBV18,-,TRBJ2-7,TGTGCCAGCTCACCACGCGAGAGCTCCTACGAGCAGTACTTC,CASSPRESSYEQYF
-,TRBV4-1,-,TRBJ1-6,TGCGCCAGCAGCCAACTTCGACAGGACATAGGGAATTCACCCCTCCACTTT,CASSQLRQDIGNSPLHF
-,TRBV19,-,TRBJ2-3,TGTGCCAGTACCCCATTCGGACAGTCCACAGATACGCAGTATTTT,CASTPFGQSTDTQYF
-,TRBV7-9,-,TRBJ1-2,TGTGCCAGCAGCTTAGAAGCTCGGCAGGGCCACTATGGCTACACCTTC,CASSLEARQGHYGYTF
TRBD1,TRBV6-6,-,TRBJ1-2,TGTGCCAGCGGACAGGGGGCGCATAGGCTCTATGGCTACACCTTC,CASGQGAHRLYGYTF
-,TRBV2,-,TRBJ2-5,TGTGCCAGCACACTAGACCAAGAGACCCAGTACTTC,CASTLDQETQYF
TRBD1,TRBV7-2,-,TRBJ2-1,TGTGCCAGCAGCACGGACAGGCTCCCCTACAATGAGCAGTTCTTC,CASSTDRLPYNEQFF
-,TRBV7-9,once,TRBJ2-5,TGTGCCAGCAGCTCGACAGAACCGTACCAAGAGACCCAGTACTTC,CASSSTEPYQETQYF
-,TRBV21-1,-,TRBJ1-2,TGTGCCAGCAGCAAATTGGTCGGACAGAACTATGGCTACACCTTC,CASSKLVGQNYGYTF
TRBD2,TRBV5-8,-,TRBJ2-1,TGTGCCAGCAGGAATAGCGGGAGGGCCGGTGAGCAGTTCTTC,CASRNSGRAGEQFF
TRBD1,TRBV6-5,-,TRBJ1-1,TGTGCCAGCAGTTACCCCCGGACAGGTGAAGCTTTCTTT,CASSYPRTGEAFF
TRBD1,TRBV5-1,once,TRBJ1-1,TGCGCCAGCAGCTTGCGTCAGGGGGGGAACACTGAAGCTTTCTTT,CASSLRQGGNTEAFF
-,TRBV2,-,TRBJ1-1,TGTGCCAGCAGTTTACAGGGTTACGAAGCTTTCTTT,CASSLQGYEAFF
-,TRBV2,-,TRBJ1-1,TGTGCCAGCAGAAGGGGGGGCCTATACACTGAAGCTTTCTTT,CASRRGGLYTEAFF
-,TRBV28,-,TRBJ2-7,TGTGCCAGCAGTTTACAACTACAACTTGCGCGGATCAGCTACGAGCAGTACTTC,CASSLQLQLARISYEQYF
-,TRBV7-2,-,TRBJ1-2,TGTGCCAGCAGCTCGCAGGGATTTGGCTACACCTTC,CASSSQGFGYTF
TRBD1,TRBV7-9,once,TRBJ2-5,TGTGCCAGCACCGGAATAAGATCGAACAGGGGGCAATCAGAGACCCAGTACTTC,CASTGIRSNRGQSETQYF
-,TRBV19,few,TRBJ2-7,TGTGCCAGTACCGATCGGGGGGAGCAGTACTTC,CASTDRGEQYF
-,TRBV18,-,TRBJ1-1,TGTGCCAGCTCACCACAGGAGGGGTCTAAAGCTTTCTTT,CASSPQEGSKAFF
-,TRBV2,-,TRBJ1-1,TGTGCCAGCAGTAAATTACAGGAAGGCCCTGAAGCTTTCTTT,CASSKLQEGPEAFF
TRBD1,TRBV29-1,-,TRBJ2-7,TGCAGCACAGGGACAGCCTACGAGCAGTACTTC,CSTGTAYEQYF
TRBD1,TRBV9,-,TRBJ2-7,TGTGCCAGCGGCCTTGGGACAGGGCAATACGAGCAGTACTTC,CASGLGTGQYEQYF
TRBD2,TRBV23-1,-,TRBJ2-2,TGCGCCAGCAGTCAATCGTCCAGCGGGGGGAACACCGGGGAGCTGTTTTTT,CASSQSSSGGNTGELFF
-,TRBV5-1,-,TRBJ2-7,TGCGCCAGCAGCTTAATTTTCGGGAGTTACGAGCAGTACTTC,CASSLIFGSYEQYF
TRBD2,TRBV15,-,TRBJ2-5,TGTGCCACCAGCTCGCGACTAGCGGTCCAAGAGACCCAGTACTTC,CATSSRLAVQETQYF